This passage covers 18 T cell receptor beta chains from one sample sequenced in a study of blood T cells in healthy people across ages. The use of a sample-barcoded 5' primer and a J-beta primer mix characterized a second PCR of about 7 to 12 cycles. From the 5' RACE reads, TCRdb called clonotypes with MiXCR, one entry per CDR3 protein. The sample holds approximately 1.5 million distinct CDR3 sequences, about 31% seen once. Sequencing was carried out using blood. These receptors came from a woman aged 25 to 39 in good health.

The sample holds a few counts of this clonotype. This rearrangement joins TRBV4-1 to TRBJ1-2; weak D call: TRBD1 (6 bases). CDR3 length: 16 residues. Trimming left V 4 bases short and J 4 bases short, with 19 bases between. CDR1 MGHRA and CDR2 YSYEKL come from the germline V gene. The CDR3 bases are TGCGCCAGCAGCCCAAATTCCAGGGGAGAGGGCTATGGCTACACCTTC. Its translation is CASSPNSRGEGYGYTF.

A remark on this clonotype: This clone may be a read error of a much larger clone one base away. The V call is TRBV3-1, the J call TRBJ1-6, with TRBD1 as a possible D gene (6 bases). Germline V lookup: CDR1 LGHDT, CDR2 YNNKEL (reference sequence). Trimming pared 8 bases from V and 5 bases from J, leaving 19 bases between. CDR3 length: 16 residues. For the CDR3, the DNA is TGTGCCAGCGGCCTAGGACCCACAGGGCATAATTCACCCCTCCACTTT. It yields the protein CASGLGPTGHNSPLHF.

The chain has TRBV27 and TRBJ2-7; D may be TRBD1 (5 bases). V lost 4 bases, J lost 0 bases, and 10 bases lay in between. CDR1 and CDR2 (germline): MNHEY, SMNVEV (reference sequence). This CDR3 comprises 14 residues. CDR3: CASSSYQGSYEQYF. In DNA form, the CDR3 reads TGTGCCAGCAGTTCATACCAGGGCTCCTACGAGCAGTACTTC.

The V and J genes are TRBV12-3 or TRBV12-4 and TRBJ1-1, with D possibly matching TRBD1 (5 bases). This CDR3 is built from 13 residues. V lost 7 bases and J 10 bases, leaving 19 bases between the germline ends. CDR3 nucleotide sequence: TGTGCCAGCACCCCGGGACTCCCGAGGGGAGCTTTCTTT. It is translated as CASTPGLPRGAFF.

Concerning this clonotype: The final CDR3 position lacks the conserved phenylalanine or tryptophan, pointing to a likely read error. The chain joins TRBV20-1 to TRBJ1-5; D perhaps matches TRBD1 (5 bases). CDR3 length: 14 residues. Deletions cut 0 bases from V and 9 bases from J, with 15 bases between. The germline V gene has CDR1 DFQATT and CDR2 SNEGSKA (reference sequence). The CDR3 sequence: CSARDHLGTGPQHV. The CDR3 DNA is TGCAGTGCTAGAGATCATCTAGGGACGGGGCCCCAGCATGTT.

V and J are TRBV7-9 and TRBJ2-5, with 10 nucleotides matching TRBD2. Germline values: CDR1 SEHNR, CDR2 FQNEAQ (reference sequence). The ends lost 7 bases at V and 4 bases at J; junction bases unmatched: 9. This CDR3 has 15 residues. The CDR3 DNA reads TGTGCCAGCACAATACTAGCGGGGACTTCAGAGACCCAGTACTTC. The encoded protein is CASTILAGTSETQYF.

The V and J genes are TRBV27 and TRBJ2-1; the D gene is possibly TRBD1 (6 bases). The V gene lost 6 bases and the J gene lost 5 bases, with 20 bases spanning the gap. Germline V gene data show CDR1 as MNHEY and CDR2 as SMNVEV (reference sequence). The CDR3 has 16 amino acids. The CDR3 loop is CASSPLGTRINNEQFF. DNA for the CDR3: TGTGCCAGCAGCCCTTTGGGGACAAGGATAAACAATGAGCAGTTCTTC.

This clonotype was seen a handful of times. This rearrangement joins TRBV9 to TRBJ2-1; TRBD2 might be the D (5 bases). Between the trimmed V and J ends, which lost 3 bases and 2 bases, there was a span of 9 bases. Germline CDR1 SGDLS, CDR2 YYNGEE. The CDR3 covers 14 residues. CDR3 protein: CASSERDPYNEQFF. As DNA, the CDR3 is TGTGCCAGCAGCGAACGGGATCCCTACAATGAGCAGTTCTTC.

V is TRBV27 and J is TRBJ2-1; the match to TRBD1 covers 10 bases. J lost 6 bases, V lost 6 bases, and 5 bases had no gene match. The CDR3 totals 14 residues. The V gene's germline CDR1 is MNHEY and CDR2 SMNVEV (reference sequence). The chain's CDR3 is CASSKRDRGNEQFF. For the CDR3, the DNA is TGTGCCAGCAGCAAAAGGGACAGGGGCAATGAGCAGTTCTTC.

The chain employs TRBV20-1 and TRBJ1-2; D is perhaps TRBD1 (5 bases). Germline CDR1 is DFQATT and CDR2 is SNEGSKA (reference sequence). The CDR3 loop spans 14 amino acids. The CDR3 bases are TGCAGCGCACCCGGAATAGGGACGGGCTATGGCTACACCTTC. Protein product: CSAPGIGTGYGYTF.

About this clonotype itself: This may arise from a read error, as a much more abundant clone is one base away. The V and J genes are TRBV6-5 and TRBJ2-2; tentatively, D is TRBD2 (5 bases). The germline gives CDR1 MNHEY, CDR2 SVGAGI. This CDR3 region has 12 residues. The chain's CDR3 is CATMGSTGERFF. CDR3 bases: TGTGCCACAATGGGGAGCACCGGGGAGCGGTTTTTT.

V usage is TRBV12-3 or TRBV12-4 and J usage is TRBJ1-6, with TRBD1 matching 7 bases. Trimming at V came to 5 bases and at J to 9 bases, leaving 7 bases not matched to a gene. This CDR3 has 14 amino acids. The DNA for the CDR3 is TGTGCCAGCAGTACCGACAGGGTTAGTTCACCCCTCCACTTT. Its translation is CASSTDRVSSPLHF.

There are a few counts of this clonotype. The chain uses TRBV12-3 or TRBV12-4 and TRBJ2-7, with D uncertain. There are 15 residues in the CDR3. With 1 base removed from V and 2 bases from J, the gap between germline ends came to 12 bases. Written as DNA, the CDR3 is TGTGCCAGCAGTTTAGGGTCGGCCACACCCTACGAGCAGTACTTC. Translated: CASSLGSATPYEQYF.

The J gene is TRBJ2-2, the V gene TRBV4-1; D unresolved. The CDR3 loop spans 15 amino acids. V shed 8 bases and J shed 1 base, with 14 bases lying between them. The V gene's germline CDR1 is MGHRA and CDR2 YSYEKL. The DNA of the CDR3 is TGCGCCAGCCGTTTTAGTGTTGGGAACACCGGGGAGCTGTTTTTT. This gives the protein CASRFSVGNTGELFF.

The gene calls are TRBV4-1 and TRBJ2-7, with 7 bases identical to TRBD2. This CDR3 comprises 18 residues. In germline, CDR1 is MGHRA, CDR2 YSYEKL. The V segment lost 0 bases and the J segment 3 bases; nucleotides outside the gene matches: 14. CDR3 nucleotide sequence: TGCGCCAGCAGCCAAGACTCGGTTTGGGGGACTACAAACTACGAGCAGTACTTC. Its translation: CASSQDSVWGTTNYEQYF.

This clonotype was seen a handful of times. CDR3 residues: CASSPGLPSSTDTQYF. The CDR3 nucleotides are TGCGCCAGCAGCCCTGGACTACCATCTAGCACAGATACGCAGTATTTT. The chain employs TRBV5-1 and TRBJ2-3, with a weak D call TRBD2 (6 bases). CDR1 is SGHRS and CDR2 is YFSETQ in the germline V gene. The CDR3 spans 16 residues. V shed 4 bases and J shed 0 bases, with 15 bases lying between them.

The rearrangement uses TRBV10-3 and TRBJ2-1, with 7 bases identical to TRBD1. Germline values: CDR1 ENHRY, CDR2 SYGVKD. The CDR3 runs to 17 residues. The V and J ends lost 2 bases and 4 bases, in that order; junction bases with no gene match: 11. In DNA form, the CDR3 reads TGTGCCATCAGTGAGACGGGCAGGGGGACCGCGTACAATGAGCAGTTCTTC. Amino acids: CAISETGRGTAYNEQFF.

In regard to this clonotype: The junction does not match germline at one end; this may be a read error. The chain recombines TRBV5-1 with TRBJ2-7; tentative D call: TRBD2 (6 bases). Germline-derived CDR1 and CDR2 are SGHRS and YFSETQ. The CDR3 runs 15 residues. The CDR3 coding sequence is TGCGCCAGTAGCTGGGAGGACTGGGTTATCTACGAGCAGTACTTC. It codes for CASSWEDWVIYEQYF.